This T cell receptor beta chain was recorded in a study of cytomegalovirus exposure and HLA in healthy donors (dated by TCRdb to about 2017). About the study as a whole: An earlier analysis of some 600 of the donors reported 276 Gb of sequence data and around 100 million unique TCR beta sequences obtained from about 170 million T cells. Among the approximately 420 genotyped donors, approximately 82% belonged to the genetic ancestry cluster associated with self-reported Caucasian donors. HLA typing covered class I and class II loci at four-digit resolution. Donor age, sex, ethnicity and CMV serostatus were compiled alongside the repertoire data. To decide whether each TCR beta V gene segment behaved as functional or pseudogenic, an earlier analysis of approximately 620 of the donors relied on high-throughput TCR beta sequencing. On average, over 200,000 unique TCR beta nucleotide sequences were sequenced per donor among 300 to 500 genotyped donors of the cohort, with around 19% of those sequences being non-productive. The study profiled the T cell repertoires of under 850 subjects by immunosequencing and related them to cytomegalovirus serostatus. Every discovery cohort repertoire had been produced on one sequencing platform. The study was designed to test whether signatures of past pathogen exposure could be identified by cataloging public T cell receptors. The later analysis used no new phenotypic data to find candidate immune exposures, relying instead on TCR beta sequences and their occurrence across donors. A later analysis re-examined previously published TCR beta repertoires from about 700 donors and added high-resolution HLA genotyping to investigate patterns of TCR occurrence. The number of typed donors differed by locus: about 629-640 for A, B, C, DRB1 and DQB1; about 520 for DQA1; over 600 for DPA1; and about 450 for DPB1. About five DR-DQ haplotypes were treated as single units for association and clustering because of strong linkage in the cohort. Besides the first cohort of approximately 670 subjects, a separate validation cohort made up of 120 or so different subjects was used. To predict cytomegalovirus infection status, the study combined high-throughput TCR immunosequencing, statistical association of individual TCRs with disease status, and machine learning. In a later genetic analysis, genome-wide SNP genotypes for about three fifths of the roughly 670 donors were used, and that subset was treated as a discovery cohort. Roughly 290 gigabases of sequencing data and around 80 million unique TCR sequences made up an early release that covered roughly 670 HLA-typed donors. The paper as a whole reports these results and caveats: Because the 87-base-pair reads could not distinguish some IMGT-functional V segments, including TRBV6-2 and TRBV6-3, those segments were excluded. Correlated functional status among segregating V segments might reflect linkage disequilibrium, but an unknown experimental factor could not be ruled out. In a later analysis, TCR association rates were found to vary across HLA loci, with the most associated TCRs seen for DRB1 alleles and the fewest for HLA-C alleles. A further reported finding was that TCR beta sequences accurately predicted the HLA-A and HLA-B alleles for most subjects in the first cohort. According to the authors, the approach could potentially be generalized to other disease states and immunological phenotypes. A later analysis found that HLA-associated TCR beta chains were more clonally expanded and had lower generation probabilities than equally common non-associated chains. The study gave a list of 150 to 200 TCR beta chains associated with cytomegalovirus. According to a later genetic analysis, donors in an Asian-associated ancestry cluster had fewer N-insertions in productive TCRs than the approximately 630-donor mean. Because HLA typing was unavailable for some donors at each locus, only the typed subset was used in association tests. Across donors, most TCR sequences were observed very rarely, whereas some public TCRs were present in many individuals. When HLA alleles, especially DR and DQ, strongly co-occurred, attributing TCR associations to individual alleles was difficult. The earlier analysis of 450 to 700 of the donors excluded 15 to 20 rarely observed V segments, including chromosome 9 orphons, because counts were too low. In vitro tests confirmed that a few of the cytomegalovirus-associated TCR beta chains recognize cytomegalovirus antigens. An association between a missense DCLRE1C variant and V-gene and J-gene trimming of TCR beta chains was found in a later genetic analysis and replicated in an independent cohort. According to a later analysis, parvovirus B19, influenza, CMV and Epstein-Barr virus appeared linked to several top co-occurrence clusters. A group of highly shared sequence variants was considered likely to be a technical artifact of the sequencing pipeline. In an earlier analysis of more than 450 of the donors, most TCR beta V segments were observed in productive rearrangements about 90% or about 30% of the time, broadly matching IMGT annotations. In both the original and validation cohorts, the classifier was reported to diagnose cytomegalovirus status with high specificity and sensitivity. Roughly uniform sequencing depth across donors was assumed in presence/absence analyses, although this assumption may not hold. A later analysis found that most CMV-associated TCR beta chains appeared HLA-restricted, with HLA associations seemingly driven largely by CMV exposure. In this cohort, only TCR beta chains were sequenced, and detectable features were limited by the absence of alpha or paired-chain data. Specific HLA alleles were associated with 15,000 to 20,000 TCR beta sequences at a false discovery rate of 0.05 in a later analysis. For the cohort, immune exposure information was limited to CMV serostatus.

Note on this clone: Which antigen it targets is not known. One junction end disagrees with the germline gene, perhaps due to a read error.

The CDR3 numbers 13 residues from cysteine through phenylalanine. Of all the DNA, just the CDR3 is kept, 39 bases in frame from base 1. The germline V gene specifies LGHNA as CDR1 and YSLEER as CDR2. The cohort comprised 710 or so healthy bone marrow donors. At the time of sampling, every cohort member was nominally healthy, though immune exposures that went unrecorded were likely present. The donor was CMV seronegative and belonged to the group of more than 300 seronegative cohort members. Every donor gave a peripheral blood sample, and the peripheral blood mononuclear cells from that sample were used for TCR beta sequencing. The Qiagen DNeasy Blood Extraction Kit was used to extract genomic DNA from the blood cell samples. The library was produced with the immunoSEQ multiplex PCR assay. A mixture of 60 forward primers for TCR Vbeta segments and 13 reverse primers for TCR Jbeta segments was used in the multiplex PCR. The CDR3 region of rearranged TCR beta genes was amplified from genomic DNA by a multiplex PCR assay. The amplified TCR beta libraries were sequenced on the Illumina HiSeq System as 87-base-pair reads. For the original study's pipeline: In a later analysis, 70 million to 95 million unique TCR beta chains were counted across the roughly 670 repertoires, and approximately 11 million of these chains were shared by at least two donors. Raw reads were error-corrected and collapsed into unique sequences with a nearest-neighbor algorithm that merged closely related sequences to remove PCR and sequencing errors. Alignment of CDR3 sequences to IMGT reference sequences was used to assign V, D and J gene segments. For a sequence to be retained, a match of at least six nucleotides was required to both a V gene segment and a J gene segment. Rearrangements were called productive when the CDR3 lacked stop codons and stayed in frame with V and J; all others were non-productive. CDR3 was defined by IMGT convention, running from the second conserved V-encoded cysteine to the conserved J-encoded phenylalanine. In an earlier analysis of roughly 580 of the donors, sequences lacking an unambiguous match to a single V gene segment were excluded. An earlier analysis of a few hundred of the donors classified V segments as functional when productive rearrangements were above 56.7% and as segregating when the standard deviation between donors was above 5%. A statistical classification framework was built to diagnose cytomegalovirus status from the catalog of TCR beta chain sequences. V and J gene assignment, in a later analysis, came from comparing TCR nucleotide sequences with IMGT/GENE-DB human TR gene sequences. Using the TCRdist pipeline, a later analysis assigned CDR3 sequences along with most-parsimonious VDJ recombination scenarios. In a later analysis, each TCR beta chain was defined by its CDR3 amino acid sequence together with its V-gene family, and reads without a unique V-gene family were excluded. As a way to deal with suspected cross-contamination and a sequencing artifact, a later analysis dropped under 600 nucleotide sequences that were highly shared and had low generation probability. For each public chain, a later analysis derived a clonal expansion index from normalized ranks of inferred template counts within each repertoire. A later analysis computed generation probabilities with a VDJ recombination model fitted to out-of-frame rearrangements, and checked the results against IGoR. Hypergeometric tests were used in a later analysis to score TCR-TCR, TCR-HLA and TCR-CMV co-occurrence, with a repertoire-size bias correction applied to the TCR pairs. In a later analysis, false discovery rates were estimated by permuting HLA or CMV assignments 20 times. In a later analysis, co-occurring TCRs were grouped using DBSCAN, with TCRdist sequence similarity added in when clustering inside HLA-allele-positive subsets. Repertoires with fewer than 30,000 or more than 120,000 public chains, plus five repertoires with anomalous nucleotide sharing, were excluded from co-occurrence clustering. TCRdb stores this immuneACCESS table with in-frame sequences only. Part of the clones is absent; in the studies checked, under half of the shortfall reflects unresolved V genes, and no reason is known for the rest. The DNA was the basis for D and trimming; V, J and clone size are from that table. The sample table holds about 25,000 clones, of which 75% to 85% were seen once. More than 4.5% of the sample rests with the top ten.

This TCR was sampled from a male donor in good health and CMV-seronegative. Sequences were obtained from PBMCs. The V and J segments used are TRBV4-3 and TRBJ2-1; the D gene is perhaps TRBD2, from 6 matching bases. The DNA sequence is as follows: TGCGCCAGCAGCCAAGGTCCCCGGGAGCCGAGCATCTTC. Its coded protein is CASSQGPREPSIF.